Below, 17 T cell receptor beta chains from the same sample are listed, as sequenced in a study of CD8 T cells in Susac syndrome. After extraction with the RNeasy kit, roughly 0.45 to 1 ug of the RNA was reverse transcribed using random hexamers. TCRdb independently ran MiXCR on the immunoSEQ multiplex PCR reads; one entry per CDR3 protein. The table includes 100,000 to 150,000 distinct CDR3 sequences, over 85% detected once. Sequencing was done on a sample of CD8+ T cells from PBMCs. The receptors derive from a human donor with multiple sclerosis.

This chain links TRBV3-1 with TRBJ2-3; D unclear. CDR1 LGHDT and CDR2 YNNKEL come from the germline V gene (reference sequence). V was pared by 0 bases and J by 10 bases, with 11 bases between. This CDR3 has 13 amino acids. The CDR3 nucleotides read TGTGCCAGCAGCCAAGATTACTCGCCCCCGCAGTATTTT. Its translation is CASSQDYSPPQYF.

The V and J genes are TRBV6-1 and TRBJ2-1; the match to TRBD1 covers 9 bases. CDR3 length: 16 residues. Germline values: CDR1 MNHNS, CDR2 SASEGT. V trimming: 6 bases; J trimming: 8 bases; junction bases outside the gene matches: 14. CDR3 DNA sequence: TGTGCCAGCAGGTTCCGCGGGACAGGGACCTCGGATGAGCAGTTCTTC. Translating it yields CASRFRGTGTSDEQFF.

The chain joins TRBV10-3 to TRBJ2-5, with 11 bases that match TRBD2. V shed 0 bases, J shed 4 bases, and the junction held 1 base outside the gene matches. CDR3 length: 15 amino acids. The germline V gene has CDR1 ENHRY and CDR2 SYGVKD. CDR3 bases: TGTGCCATCAGTGAGTCTGGGACTAGCGGAGAGACCCAGTACTTC. It codes for CAISESGTSGETQYF.

The sample holds one count of this clonotype. The rearrangement uses TRBV30 and TRBJ2-5; D could derive from TRBD1 or TRBD2 (5 bases each). This CDR3 has 13 residues. V was cut by 0 bases and J by 7 bases, with 12 bases left in between. The germline V gene has CDR1 GTSNPN and CDR2 SVGIG (reference sequence). The CDR3 DNA reads TGTGCCTGGAGTGTCGGCTGGGACGGGACCCAGTACTTC. Translating gives CAWSVGWDGTQYF. Full variable domain (remainder filled in from reference TRBV30 and TRBJ2-5): SQTIHQWPATLVQPVGSPLSLECTVEGTSNPNLYWYRQAAGRGLQLLFYSVGIGQISSEVPQNLSASRPQDRQFILSSKKLLLSDSGFYLCAWSVGWDGTQYFGPGTRLLVL.

CDR3 in amino acids: CASSQDMGVLQYF. The CDR3 DNA is TGTGCCAGCAGCCAAGATATGGGGGTGCTCCAGTACTTC. The V and J genes are TRBV14 and TRBJ2-5; D could derive from TRBD1 or TRBD2 (5 bases each). CDR1 and CDR2 from the germline V gene are SGHDN and FVKESK. V was clipped by 0 bases and J by 10 bases, with 12 bases between them. The CDR3 totals 13 residues.

The chain combines TRBV7-6 with TRBJ2-3; TRBD1 matches at 10 bases. This CDR3 is 15 amino acids long. Unmatched junction bases numbered 3, after V lost 2 bases and J lost 4 bases. Germline CDR1 and CDR2: SGHVS and FNYEAQ. As DNA, the CDR3 is TGTGCCAGCAGCTTACGGGACAGGGGCTCAGATACGCAGTATTTT. The encoded protein is CASSLRDRGSDTQYF.

The chain combines TRBV24-1 with TRBJ2-1; D may be TRBD1 or TRBD2 (5 bases each). The V gene's germline CDR1 is KGHDR and CDR2 SFDVKD. The CDR3 has 17 residues. Trimming removed 4 bases at V and 0 bases at J, with 15 bases between. The CDR3 protein is CATSEGSVGRSYNEQFF. CDR3 DNA sequence: TGTGCCACCAGTGAGGGTTCGGTGGGACGCTCCTACAATGAGCAGTTCTTC.

A few counts support this clonotype. CDR3 sequence: CASSLEGTGELFF. CDR3 nucleotides: TGTGCCAGCAGTTTAGAGGGAACCGGGGAGCTGTTTTTT. This rearrangement joins TRBV28 to TRBJ2-2; possibly TRBD2 for D (5 bases). V was clipped by 2 bases and J by 5 bases, with 6 bases between them. In germline, CDR1 is MDHEN, CDR2 SYDVKM. The CDR3 loop spans 13 amino acids.

V gene TRBV20-1 combines with J gene TRBJ1-1; the D is unclear. The V gene lost 3 bases and the J gene lost 0 bases, with 5 bases spanning the gap. Germline CDR1 DFQATT, CDR2 SNEGSKA (reference sequence). The CDR3 extends over 12 amino acids. In nucleotides, the CDR3 is TGCAGTGCTAGGGGGATGAACACTGAAGCTTTCTTT. It translates to CSARGMNTEAFF.

This clonotype was seen once. V gene TRBV2 combines with J gene TRBJ2-1; D ambiguous. CDR3 length: 13 amino acids. Trimming stripped 1 base from V and 8 bases from J, with 9 bases between. Germline-derived CDR1 and CDR2 are SNHLY and FYNNEI. The CDR3 sequence: CASSEGFIDEQFF. The CDR3 DNA reads as TGTGCCAGCAGTGAAGGTTTTATCGATGAGCAGTTCTTC.

This rearrangement joins TRBV7-9 to TRBJ2-3, with D hard to call. The V and J ends lost 5 bases and 7 bases respectively, with 13 bases between them. CDR3 length: 13 residues. Per germline, CDR1 SEHNR and CDR2 FQNEAQ (reference sequence). CDR3 in amino acids: CASSPESVYTQYF. The CDR3 nucleotides are TGTGCCAGCAGCCCCGAGAGTGTGTATACGCAGTATTTT.

The chain carries TRBV28 and TRBJ2-3; 10 bases fit TRBD1. With 4 bases clipped from V and 2 bases from J, the junction kept 6 bases outside the gene matches. Germline assignment: CDR1 MDHEN and CDR2 SYDVKM. The length of the CDR3 is 16 residues. The CDR3 protein is CASSSWTGGDTDTQYF. Written as DNA, the CDR3 is TGTGCCAGCAGTTCCTGGACAGGGGGGGACACAGATACGCAGTATTTT.

CDR3 sequence: CASSRTSGYTDTQYF. The CDR3 region has the DNA TGTGCCAGCAGCCGGACTAGCGGATACACAGATACGCAGTATTTT. The chain links TRBV11-2 to TRBJ2-3; 10 positions agree with TRBD2. J was trimmed by 2 bases and V by 5 bases; bases with no gene match: 4. CDR1 SGHAT and CDR2 FQNNGV come from the germline V gene. CDR3 length: 15 residues.

This clonotype was seen more than once but under ten times. The chain links TRBV7-8 to TRBJ2-7; either TRBD1 or TRBD2 may fit D (5 bases each). From germline, CDR1 is SGHVS and CDR2 FQNEAQ. The ends were cut back, 1 base at V and 9 bases at J, with 22 bases in the middle. This CDR3 contains 16 residues. The CDR3 nucleotides read TGTGCCAGCAGCTTAGAATCGGGAAGAGGGGCGAAGGTGCAGTACTTC. It is translated as CASSLESGRGAKVQYF.

CDR3 bases: TGTGCCAGCAGCTTGGGAAGGGCTAGCGGGAGCTCCGGGGAGCTGTTTTTT. Translation: CASSLGRASGSSGELFF. V is TRBV5-4 and J is TRBJ2-2; 10 bases fit TRBD2. Germline V gene sequence: CDR1 SGHNT, CDR2 YYREEE (reference sequence). The CDR3 consists of 17 residues. J was trimmed by 6 bases and V by 0 bases; bases with no gene match: 8. The full variable domain, with the rest looked up from reference TRBV5-4 and TRBJ2-2, is ETGVTQSPTHLIKTRGQQVTLRCSSQSGHNTVSWYQQALGQGPQFIFQYYREEENGRGNFPPRFSGLQFPNYSSELNVNALELDDSALYLCASSLGRASGSSGELFFGEGSRLTVL.

This clonotype was seen a handful of times. The chain carries TRBV5-6 and TRBJ2-4; D is ambiguous. Germline CDR1 is SGHDT and CDR2 is YYEEEE. There are 12 residues in the CDR3. V lost 0 bases and J 5 bases, leaving 3 bases between the germline ends. CDR3 region: CASSLAENIQYF. CDR3 nucleotide sequence: TGTGCCAGCAGCTTGGCGGAAAACATTCAGTACTTC.

The chain carries TRBV7-9 and TRBJ1-1, with 7 positions matching TRBD1. Germline-derived CDR1 and CDR2 are SEHNR and FQNEAQ (reference sequence). After removal of 7 bases from V and 0 bases from J, the junction contained 5 bases not matched to a gene. The CDR3 extends over 14 amino acids. CDR3 DNA: TGTGCCAGCACCACAGGGGTGATGAACACTGAAGCTTTCTTT. It specifies CASTTGVMNTEAFF.